This T cell receptor beta chain emerged from a study of T cell repertoires and HLA-DP antigens. Study results and caveats: Sorted CD137+ clonality was 0.35 to 0.45 for both alloantigens, versus about 0.043 pre-culture.

Clones were sequenced by immunoSEQ multiplex PCR, and TCRdb holds only the in-frame ones, with some missing. The repertoire has about 120,000 clones, over 90% of them found once; the top ten carry approximately 0.29%. The germline V and J ends were trimmed by 3 bases and 0 bases, with 6 bases remaining between them. CDR1 is MNHNS and CDR2 is SASEGT in the germline V gene. The CDR3 contains 14 residues. Turning to this clone: Its cognate antigen is unknown.

The source is a woman aged 18 to 35 in good health and CMV-seronegative. The sample consisted of CD4+ T cells from PBMCs. This chain connects TRBV6-1 to TRBJ2-1; D remains unclear. CDR3 nucleotides: TGTGCCAGCAGTGAGAGCAGCTCCTACAATGAGCAGTTCTTC. This sequence encodes CASSESSSYNEQFF.